Presented here are 2 T cell receptor beta chains from one specimen sequenced in a study of PD-1 blockade in classical Hodgkin lymphoma. The assay was immunoSEQ multiplex PCR, and TCRdb's table has in-frame clones only and misses some. Among some 23,000 clones listed, around 86% were seen once. Every patient relapsed after autologous stem cell transplantation, and brentuximab vedotin exposure varied. Material: peripheral blood mononuclear cells (PBMCs), obtained before the second cycle of nivolumab. The source of these receptors is a human donor with classical Hodgkin lymphoma.

This rearrangement joins TRBV28 to TRBJ2-7; 12 bases are shared with TRBD1. The CDR3 has 18 amino acids. Germline CDR1 is MDHEN and CDR2 is SYDVKM. V was pared by 4 bases and J by 4 bases, with 14 bases of the junction left unmatched. This CDR3 is CASSSPSPGQGAGYEQYF. The CDR3, as DNA: TGTGCCAGCAGTTCACCCTCGCCGGGACAGGGGGCAGGGTACGAGCAGTACTTC. Full variable domain (outside the CDR3, taken from reference TRBV28 and TRBJ2-7): DVKVTQSSRYLVKRTGEKVFLECVQDMDHENMFWYRQDPGLGLRLIYFSYDVKMKEKGDIPEGYSVSREKKERFSLILESASTNQTSMYLCASSSPSPGQGAGYEQYFGPGTRLTVT.

The rearrangement links TRBV4-2 to TRBJ2-7; D is undetermined. Trimming took 1 base from V and 5 from J, leaving 15 bases between them. CDR1 is LGHNA, CDR2 YNFKEQ, per germline. The CDR3 has 15 amino acids. The CDR3 nucleotides read TGTGCCAGCAGCCAAGTTGCCGGGCCGGGTCACGAGCAGTACTTC. Translating it yields CASSQVAGPGHEQYF.